Listed below are T cell receptor beta chains from one sample, sequenced in a study of cytomegalovirus exposure and HLA in healthy donors. Using immunoSEQ multiplex PCR, the repertoire was profiled, and TCRdb retains in-frame clones only, with some absent. The sample lists about 130,000 clones; 77% were seen once. Sequences were obtained from PBMCs. These receptors were taken from a male donor in good health and CMV-seropositive. The conserved cysteine and the conserved F or W are not part of the CDR3 here. Not every row has a clone size; where given, it reads once, few, many or a size class.

ASSFNSGRKNEQF	-	TRBJ2-1	TRBV7-9
ASSLERSGSGETQY	-	TRBJ2-5	TRBV7-6
ASSAETGLATNEKLF	-	TRBJ1-4	TRBV19
ASSLRDSNYEQY	-	TRBJ2-7	TRBV5-6
ASSRIGTANQPQH	-	TRBJ1-5	TRBV28
ASSESETQY	-	TRBJ2-5	TRBV6-1
ASSSQGATEAF	-	TRBJ1-1	TRBV6-1
ARSLRDRQGYGYT	-	TRBJ1-2	TRBV5-3
ASSRGGGSTEAF	once	TRBJ1-1	TRBV6-1
ASSAVTGELF	few	TRBJ2-2	TRBV28
ASSQHTGQGGPYNEQF	-	TRBJ2-1	TRBV4-2
ASSSWGGMNTEAF	-	TRBJ1-1	TRBV5-6
ASSPLAGSTDTQY	once	TRBJ2-3	TRBV6-4
ASSFARDIDEQY	-	TRBJ2-7	TRBV5-4
ASSQVGTSGRAFYNEQF	-	TRBJ2-1	TRBV4-1
ASSFQRHNPSYEQY	-	TRBJ2-7	TRBV28
ASSLFVQGHLNVGYT	-	TRBJ1-2	TRBV11-2
ASGETGYNSPLH	-	TRBJ1-6	TRBV6-6
ASSLYPGQGAGTEAF	-	TRBJ1-1	TRBV5-1
ASSSPGLPDTQY	-	TRBJ2-3	TRBV7-2
ASSLGRSYEQY	once	TRBJ2-7	TRBV7-8
AIRAGGSNYGYT	once	TRBJ1-2	TRBV10-3
ASSPEGGNYGYT	-	TRBJ1-2	TRBV7-2
ASSRDSLADYGYT	-	TRBJ1-2	TRBV4-2
ASSKGTANTGELF	-	TRBJ2-2	TRBV11-3
ASIGTGGRTGELF	-	TRBJ2-2	TRBV2
ASSLRQGSYEQY	-	TRBJ2-7	TRBV5-1
ASSQDWAGGYEQY	-	TRBJ2-7	TRBV14